This T cell receptor (beta chain) is drawn from a study of blood T cell repertoires in COVID-19. Background on the study: Acute-phase and convalescent COVID-19 samples originated in the United States, Italy and Spain. The analysed material was cDNA or gDNA that came from T cells, B-cell-depleted T cells, or PBMCs.

Per the original data handling: Counts of nucleated cells, estimated from reference gene primer amplification, were obtained. TCRdb's table, derived via immunoSEQ multiplex PCR, lists solely in-frame clones and lacks some. V and J calls plus clone size are reproduced from that table; the DNA served to infer D and trimming. The sample includes around 140,000 clones, 88% of them seen just once. There are 13 residues in the CDR3. The germline gives CDR1 LGHDT, CDR2 YNNKEL (reference sequence). Trimming removed 6 bases from V and 2 bases from J, with 10 bases in between. This chain connects TRBV3-1 (or the pseudogene TRBV3-2) to TRBJ1-2; D is unclear. Sequences were obtained from peripheral blood. This clonotype was obtained from a human donor in a cohort sampled during active COVID-19. Here the CDR3 reads CASRGSTNYGYTF. The CDR3 coding sequence is TGTGCCAGCAGGGGCAGTACGAACTATGGCTACACCTTC.